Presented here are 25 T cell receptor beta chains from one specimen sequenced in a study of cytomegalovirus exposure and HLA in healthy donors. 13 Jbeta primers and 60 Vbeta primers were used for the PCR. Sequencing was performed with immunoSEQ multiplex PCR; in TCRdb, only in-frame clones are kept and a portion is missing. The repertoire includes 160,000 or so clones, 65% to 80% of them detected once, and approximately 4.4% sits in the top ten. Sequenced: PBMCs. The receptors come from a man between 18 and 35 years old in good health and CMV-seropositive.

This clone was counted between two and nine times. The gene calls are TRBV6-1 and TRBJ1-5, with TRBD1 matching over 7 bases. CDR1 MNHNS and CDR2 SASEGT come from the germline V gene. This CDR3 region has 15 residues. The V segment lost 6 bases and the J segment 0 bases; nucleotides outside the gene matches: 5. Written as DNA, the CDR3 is TGTGCCAGCAGCTACACAGGGGATAGCAATCAGCCCCAGCATTTT. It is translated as CASSYTGDSNQPQHF.

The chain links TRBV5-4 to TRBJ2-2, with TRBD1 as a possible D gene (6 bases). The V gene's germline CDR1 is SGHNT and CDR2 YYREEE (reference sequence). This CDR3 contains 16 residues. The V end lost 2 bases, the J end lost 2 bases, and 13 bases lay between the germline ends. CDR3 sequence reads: CASSFGRTDNTGELFF. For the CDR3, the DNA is TGTGCCAGCAGCTTCGGACGGACAGATAACACCGGGGAGCTGTTTTTT.

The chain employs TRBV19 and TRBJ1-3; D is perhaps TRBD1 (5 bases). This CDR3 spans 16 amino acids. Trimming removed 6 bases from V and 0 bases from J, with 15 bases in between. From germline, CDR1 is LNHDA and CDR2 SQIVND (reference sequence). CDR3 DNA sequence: TGTGCCAGTAGCTCGGGGGGACCTTCCTCTGGAAACACCATATATTTT. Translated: CASSSGGPSSGNTIYF.

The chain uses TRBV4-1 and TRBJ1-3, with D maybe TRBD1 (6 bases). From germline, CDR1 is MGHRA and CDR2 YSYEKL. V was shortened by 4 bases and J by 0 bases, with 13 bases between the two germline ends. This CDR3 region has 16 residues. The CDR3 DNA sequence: TGCGCCAGCAGCCCGGGGGGCCTCCGCTCTGGAAACACCATATATTTT. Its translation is CASSPGGLRSGNTIYF.

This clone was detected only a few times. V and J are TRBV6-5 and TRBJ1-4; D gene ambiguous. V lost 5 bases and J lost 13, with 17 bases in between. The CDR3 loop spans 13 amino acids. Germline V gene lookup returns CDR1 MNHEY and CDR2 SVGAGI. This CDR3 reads CASSTPPSQVLFF. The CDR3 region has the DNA TGTGCCAGCAGTACACCTCCATCACAAGTACTGTTTTTT.

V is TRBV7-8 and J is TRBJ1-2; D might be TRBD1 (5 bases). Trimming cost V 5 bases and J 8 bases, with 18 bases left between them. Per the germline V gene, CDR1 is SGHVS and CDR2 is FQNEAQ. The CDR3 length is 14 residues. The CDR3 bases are TGTGCCAGCAGCATAGGGACGGGCGGGAGCGGCTACACCTTC. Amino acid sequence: CASSIGTGGSGYTF.

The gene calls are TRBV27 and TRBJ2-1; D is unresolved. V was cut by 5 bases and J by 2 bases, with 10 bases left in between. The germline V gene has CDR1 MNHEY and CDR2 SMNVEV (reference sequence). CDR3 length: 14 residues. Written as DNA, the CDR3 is TGTGCCAGCAGTAACTATGAAGCCTACAATGAGCAGTTCTTC. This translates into CASSNYEAYNEQFF.

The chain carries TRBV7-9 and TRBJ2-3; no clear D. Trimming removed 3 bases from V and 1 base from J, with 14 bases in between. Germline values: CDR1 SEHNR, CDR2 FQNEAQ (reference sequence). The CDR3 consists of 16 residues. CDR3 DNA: TGTGCCAGCAGCTTCCTAGGCGTTGGTGGCACAGATACGCAGTATTTT. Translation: CASSFLGVGGTDTQYF.

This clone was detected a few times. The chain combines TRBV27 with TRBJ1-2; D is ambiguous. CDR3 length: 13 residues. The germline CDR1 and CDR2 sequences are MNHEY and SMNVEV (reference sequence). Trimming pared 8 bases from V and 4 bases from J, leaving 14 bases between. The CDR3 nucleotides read TGTGCCAGCGGGTCAGGTCACCTCTATGGCTACACCTTC. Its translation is CASGSGHLYGYTF.

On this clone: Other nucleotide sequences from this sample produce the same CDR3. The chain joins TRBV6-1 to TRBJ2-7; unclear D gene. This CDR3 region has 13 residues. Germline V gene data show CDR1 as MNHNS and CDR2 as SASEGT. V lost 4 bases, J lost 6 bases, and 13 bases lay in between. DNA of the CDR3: TGTGCCAGCAGTGTGGGCCCCTCCGGCGAGCAGTACGTC. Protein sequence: CASSVGPSGEQYV.

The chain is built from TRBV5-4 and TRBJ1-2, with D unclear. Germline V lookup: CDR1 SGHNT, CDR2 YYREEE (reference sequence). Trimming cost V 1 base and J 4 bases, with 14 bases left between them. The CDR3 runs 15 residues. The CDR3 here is CASSLLDGGLYGYTF. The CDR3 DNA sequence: TGTGCCAGCAGCTTGCTAGACGGAGGGCTCTATGGCTACACCTTC.

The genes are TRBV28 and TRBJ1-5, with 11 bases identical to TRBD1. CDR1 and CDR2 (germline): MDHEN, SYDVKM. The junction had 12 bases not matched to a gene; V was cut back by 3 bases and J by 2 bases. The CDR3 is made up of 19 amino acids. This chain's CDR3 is CASSLGQGVSFVGNQPQHF. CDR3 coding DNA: TGTGCCAGCAGTTTGGGACAGGGGGTGAGTTTTGTGGGCAATCAGCCCCAGCATTTT.

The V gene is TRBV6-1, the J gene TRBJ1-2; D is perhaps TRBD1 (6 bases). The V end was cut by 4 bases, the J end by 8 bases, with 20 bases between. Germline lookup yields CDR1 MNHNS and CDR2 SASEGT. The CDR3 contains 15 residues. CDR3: CASSVGGGGPRGYTF. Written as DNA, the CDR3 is TGTGCCAGCAGTGTCGGTGGGGGCGGCCCAAGGGGCTACACCTTC.

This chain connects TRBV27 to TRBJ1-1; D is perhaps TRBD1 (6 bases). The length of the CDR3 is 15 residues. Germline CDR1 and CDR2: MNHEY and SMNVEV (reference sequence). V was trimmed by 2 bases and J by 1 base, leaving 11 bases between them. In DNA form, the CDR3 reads TGTGCCAGCAGTTTAAGCGGGGGCGGGAACACTGAAGCTTTCTTT. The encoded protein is CASSLSGGGNTEAFF.

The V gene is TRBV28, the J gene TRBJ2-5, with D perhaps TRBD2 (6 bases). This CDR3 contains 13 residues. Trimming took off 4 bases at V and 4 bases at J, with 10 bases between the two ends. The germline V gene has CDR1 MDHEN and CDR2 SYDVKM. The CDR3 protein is CASSYAGTETQYF. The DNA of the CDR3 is TGTGCCAGCAGTTATGCGGGGACAGAGACCCAGTACTTC. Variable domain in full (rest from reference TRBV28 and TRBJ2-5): DVKVTQSSRYLVKRTGEKVFLECVQDMDHENMFWYRQDPGLGLRLIYFSYDVKMKEKGDIPEGYSVSREKKERFSLILESASTNQTSMYLCASSYAGTETQYFGPGTRLLVL.

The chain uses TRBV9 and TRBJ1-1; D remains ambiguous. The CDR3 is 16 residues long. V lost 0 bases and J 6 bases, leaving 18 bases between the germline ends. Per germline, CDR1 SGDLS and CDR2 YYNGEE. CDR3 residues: CASSVGETAQRAEAFF. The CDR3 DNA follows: TGTGCCAGCAGCGTAGGGGAGACTGCCCAACGGGCTGAAGCTTTCTTT.

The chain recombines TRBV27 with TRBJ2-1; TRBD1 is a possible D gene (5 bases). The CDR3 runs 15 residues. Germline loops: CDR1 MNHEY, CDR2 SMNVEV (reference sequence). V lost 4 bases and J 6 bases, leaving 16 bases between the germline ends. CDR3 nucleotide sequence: TGTGCCAGCAGTTCTGGGGCCCGAACGGGCAATGAGCAGTTCTTC. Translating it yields CASSSGARTGNEQFF.

In DNA, the CDR3 is TGTGCCAGCAGCTTTGGGGGGAGGCGGATGAGTGAGCAGTTCTTC. Protein sequence: CASSFGGRRMSEQFF. This chain connects TRBV5-6 to TRBJ2-1, with D perhaps TRBD2 (6 bases). Looked up from germline, CDR1 is SGHDT and CDR2 is YYEEEE. There are 15 residues in the CDR3. V was cut by 2 bases and J by 9 bases, with 18 bases left in between.

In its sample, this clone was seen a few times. CDR3 bases: TGTGCCTGGACCTCCAGGGGGCTTACCAATCAGCCCCAGCATTTT. Translating it yields CAWTSRGLTNQPQHF. The chain combines TRBV30 with TRBJ1-5; 8 bases map to TRBD1. After removal of 4 bases from V and 3 bases from J, the junction contained 8 bases not matched to a gene. The CDR3 totals 15 residues. The germline CDR1 and CDR2 sequences are GTSNPN and SVGIG (reference sequence).

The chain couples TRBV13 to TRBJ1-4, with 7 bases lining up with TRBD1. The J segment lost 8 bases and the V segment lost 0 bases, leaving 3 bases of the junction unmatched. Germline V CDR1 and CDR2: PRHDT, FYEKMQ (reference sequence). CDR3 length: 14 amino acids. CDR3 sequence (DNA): TGTGCCAGCAGCTTAGGGCAGGGGGAAGAAAAACTGTTTTTT. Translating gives CASSLGQGEEKLFF.

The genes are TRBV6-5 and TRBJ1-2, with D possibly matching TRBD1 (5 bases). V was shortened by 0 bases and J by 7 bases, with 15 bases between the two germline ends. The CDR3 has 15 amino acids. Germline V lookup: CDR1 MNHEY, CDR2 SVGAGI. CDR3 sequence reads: CASSYSIRQGFGYTF. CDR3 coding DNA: TGTGCCAGCAGTTACTCGATAAGGCAGGGTTTTGGCTACACCTTC.

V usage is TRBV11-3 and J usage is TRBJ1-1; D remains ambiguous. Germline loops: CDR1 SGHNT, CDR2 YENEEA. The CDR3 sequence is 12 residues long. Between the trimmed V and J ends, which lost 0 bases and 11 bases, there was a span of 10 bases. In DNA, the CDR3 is TGTGCCAGCAGCTTAGATGGTAGCGGCGCTTTCTTT. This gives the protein CASSLDGSGAFF.

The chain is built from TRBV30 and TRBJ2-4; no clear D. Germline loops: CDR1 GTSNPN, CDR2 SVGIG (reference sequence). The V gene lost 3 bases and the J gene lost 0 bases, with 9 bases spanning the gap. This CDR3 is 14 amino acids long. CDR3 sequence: CAWRGRLAKNIQYF. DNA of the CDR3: TGTGCCTGGAGGGGCCGTCTAGCCAAAAACATTCAGTACTTC.

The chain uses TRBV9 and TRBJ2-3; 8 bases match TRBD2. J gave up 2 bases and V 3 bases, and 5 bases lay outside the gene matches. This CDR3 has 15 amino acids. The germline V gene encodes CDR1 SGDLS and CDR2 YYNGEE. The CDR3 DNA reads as TGTGCCAGCAGCGAGCGGGGGCCTTCCACAGATACGCAGTATTTT. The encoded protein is CASSERGPSTDTQYF.

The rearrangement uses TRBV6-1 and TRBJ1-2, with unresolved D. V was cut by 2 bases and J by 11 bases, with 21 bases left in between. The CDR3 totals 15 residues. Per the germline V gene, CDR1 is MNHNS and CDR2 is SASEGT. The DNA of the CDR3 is TGTGCCAGCAGTGAACCGGGGTTGGGGAGGTTTTATTACACCTTC. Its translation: CASSEPGLGRFYYTF.